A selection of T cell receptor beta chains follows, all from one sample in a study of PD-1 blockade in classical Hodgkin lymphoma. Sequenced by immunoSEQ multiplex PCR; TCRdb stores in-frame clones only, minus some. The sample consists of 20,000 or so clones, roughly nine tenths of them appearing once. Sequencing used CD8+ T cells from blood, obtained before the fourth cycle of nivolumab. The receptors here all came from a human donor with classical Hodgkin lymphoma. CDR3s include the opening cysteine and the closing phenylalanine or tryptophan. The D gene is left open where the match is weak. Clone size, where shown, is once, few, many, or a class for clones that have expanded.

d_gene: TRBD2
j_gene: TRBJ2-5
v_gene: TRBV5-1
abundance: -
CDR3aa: CASSWGGGMETQYF
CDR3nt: TGCGCCAGCAGCTGGGGCGGGGGGATGGAGACCCAGTACTTC

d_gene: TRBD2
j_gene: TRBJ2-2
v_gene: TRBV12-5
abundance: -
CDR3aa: CASGFQRESLMNPGELFF
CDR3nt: TGTGCTAGTGGTTTCCAGCGGGAGTCTCTTATGAACCCCGGGGAGCTGTTTTTT

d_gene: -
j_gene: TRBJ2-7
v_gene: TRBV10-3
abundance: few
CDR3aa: CAIAGAGTYEQYF
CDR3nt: TGTGCCATCGCCGGGGCAGGGACCTACGAGCAGTACTTC

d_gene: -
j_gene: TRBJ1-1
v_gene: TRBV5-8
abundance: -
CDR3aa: CASSFRTTYPTEAFF
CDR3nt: TGTGCCAGCAGCTTTCGGACAACCTACCCCACTGAAGCTTTCTTT

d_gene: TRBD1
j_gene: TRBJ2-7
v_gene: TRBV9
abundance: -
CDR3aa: CASSDRDSPGYYEQYF
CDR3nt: TGTGCCAGCAGTGACAGGGATTCTCCGGGTTACTACGAGCAGTACTTC

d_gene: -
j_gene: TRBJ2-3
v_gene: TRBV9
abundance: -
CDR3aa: CASSGSLGISTDTQYF
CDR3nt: TGTGCCAGCAGCGGATCCTTGGGGATTTCAACAGATACGCAGTATTTT

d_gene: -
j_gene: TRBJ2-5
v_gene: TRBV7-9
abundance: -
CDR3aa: CASSLTSGGQETQYF
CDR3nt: TGTGCCAGCAGCTTAACATCAGGTGGCCAAGAGACCCAGTACTTC

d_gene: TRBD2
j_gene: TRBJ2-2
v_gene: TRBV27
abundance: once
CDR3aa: CASSSRLVSPAGDTGELFF
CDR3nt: TGTGCCAGCAGTTCCCGGTTAGTCTCGCCAGCGGGAGACACCGGGGAGCTGTTTTTT

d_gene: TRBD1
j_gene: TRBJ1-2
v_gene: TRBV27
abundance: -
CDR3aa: CASSSIQGARGYTF
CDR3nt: TGTGCCAGCAGTTCGATACAGGGGGCTCGGGGCTACACCTTC

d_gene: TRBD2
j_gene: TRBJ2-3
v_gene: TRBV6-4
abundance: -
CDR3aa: CASSEAGVPDTQYF
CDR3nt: TGTGCCAGCAGTGAAGCGGGAGTCCCAGATACGCAGTATTTT

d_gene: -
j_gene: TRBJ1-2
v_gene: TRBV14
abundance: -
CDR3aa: CASSQDDGENYGYTF
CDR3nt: TGTGCCAGCAGCCAAGACGACGGGGAAAACTATGGCTACACCTTC

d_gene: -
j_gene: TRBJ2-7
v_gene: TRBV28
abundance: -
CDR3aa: CASSTSGTNNYEQYF
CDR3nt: TGTGCCAGCAGTACCTCCGGGACAAACAACTACGAGCAGTACTTC

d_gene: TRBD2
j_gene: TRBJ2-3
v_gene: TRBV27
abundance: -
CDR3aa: CASRDLLAPNTDTQYF
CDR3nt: TGTGCCAGCAGGGATCTACTAGCGCCAAACACAGATACGCAGTATTTT

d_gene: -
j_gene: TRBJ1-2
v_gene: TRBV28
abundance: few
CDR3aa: CASRPAGRTPYGYTF
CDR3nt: TGTGCCAGCAGGCCGGCAGGGCGCACCCCCTATGGCTACACCTTC

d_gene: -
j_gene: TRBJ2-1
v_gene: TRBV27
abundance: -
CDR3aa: CTSSLSGEGNEQFF
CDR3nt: TGTACCAGCAGTTTGTCAGGGGAGGGAAATGAGCAGTTCTTC

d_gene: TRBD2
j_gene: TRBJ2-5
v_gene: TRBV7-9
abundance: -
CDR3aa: CASSKTSGQETQYF
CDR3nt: TGTGCCAGCAGCAAAACTAGCGGACAAGAGACCCAGTACTTC

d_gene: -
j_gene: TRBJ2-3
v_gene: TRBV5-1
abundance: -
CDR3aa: CASSLLETGTDTQYF
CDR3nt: TGCGCCAGCAGCTTACTAGAGACGGGGACAGATACGCAGTATTTT

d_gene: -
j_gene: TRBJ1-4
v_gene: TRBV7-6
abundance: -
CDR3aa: CASSHISGGVREKLFF
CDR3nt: TGTGCCAGCAGCCACATCTCAGGCGGGGTCCGAGAAAAACTGTTTTTT

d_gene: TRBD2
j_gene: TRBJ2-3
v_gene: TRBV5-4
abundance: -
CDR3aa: CASNAGEPLDTQYF
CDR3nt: TGTGCCAGCAACGCGGGAGAACCCCTAGATACGCAGTATTTT

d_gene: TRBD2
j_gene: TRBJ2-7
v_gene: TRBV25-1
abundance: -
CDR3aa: CASSEPSGRSEQYF
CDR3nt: TGTGCCAGCAGTGAGCCTAGCGGGAGGAGCGAGCAGTACTTC

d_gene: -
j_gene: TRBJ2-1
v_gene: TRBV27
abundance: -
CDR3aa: CASSLRALQGQFF
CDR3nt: TGTGCCAGCAGTTTAAGGGCCTTACAAGGGCAGTTCTTC

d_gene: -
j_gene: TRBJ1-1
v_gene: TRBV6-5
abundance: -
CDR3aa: CASSYGAGLNTEAFF
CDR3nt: TGTGCCAGCAGTTACGGCGCGGGGTTGAACACTGAAGCTTTCTTT

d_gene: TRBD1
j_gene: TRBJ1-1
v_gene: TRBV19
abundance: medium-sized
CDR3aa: CASSIGTGAAFF
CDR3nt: TGTGCCAGTAGTATAGGGACAGGGGCAGCTTTCTTT

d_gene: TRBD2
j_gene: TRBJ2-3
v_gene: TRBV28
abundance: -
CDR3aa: CASSPELAGGGWTDTQYF
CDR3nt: TGTGCCAGCAGTCCAGAACTAGCGGGAGGGGGATGGACAGATACGCAGTATTTT

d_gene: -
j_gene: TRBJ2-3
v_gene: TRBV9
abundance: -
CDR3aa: CASSPTLTGSTDTQYF
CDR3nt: TGTGCCAGCAGCCCTACGTTGACCGGGAGCACAGATACGCAGTATTTT

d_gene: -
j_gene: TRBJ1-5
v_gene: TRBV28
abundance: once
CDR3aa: CASSPVSTNQPQHF
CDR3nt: TGTGCCAGCAGTCCCGTCTCAACGAATCAGCCCCAGCATTTT

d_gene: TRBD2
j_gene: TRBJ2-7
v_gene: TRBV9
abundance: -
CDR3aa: CASSVGLAGGPGNEQYF
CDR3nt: TGTGCCAGCAGCGTAGGTCTAGCGGGAGGGCCCGGAAACGAGCAGTACTTC

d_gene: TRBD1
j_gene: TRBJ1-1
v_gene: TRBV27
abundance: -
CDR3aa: CASSTRRQGDTEAFF
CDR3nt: TGTGCCAGCAGTACCCGCCGACAGGGTGACACTGAAGCTTTCTTT

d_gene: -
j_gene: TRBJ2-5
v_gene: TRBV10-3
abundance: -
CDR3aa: CAISVQRQETQYF
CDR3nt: TGTGCCATCAGTGTCCAGAGGCAAGAGACCCAGTACTTC

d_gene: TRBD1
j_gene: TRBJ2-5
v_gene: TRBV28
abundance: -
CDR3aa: CASSFISQGSLFAQYF
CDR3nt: TGTGCCAGCAGTTTTATTTCACAGGGGAGTTTGTTCGCCCAGTACTTC

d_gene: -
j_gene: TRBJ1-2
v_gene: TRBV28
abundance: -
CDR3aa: CASSYTGGAEGYTF
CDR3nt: TGTGCCAGCAGTTATACGGGGGGCGCGGAAGGCTACACCTTC

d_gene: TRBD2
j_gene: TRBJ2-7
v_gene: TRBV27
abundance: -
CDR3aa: CASSFGSGRDYEQYF
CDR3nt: TGTGCCAGCAGTTTTGGTAGCGGGAGAGACTACGAGCAGTACTTC

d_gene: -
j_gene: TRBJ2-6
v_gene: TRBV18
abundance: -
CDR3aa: CASSPGSGANVLTF
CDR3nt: TGTGCCAGCTCACCAGGGTCTGGGGCCAACGTCCTGACTTTC

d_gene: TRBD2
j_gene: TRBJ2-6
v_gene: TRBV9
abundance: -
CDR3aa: CASSLREGTGANVLTF
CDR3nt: TGTGCCAGCAGCCTCAGGGAGGGCACGGGGGCCAACGTCCTGACTTTC

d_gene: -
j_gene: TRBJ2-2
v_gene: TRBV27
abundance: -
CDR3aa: CASSFYVGELFF
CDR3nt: TGTGCCAGCAGTTTCTATGTCGGGGAGCTGTTTTTT

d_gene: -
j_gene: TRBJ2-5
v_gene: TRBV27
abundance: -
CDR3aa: CASIGETQYF
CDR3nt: TGTGCCAGCATCGGAGAGACCCAGTACTTC

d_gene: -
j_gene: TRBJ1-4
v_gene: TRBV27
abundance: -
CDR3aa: CASSPEGGEKLFF
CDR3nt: TGTGCCAGCAGCCCGGAGGGGGGAGAAAAACTGTTTTTT

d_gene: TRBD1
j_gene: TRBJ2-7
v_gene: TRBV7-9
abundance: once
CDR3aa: CASSHGTGRGSYEQYF
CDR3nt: TGTGCCAGCAGCCATGGGACAGGTAGAGGTTCCTACGAGCAGTACTTC

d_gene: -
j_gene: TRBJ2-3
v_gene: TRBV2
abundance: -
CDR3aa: CAQLGGPSTDTQYF
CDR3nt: TGTGCACAACTCGGAGGACCTAGCACAGATACGCAGTATTTT

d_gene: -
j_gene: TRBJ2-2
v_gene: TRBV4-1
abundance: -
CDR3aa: CASSQDLRERLNTGELFF
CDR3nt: TGCGCCAGCAGCCAAGATCTTAGGGAGCGGCTGAACACCGGGGAGCTGTTTTTT

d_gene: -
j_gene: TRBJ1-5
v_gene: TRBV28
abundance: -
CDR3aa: CASSLLNTRGVSNQPQHF
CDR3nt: TGTGCCAGCAGTTTACTAAATACCCGAGGGGTGAGCAATCAGCCCCAGCATTTT

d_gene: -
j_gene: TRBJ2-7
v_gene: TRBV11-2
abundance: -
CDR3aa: CASSFLPDADYEQYF
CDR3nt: TGTGCCAGCAGCTTCCTACCCGATGCAGACTACGAGCAGTACTTC

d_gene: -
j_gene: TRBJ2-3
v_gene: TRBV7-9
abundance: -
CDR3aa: CASSRQAAGPFDAQYF
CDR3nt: TGTGCCAGCTCACGACAGGCCGCGGGACCCTTCGATGCGCAGTATTTT

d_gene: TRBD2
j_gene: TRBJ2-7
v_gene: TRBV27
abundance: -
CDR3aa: CASSVGLAGTYEQYF
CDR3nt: TGTGCCAGCAGTGTGGGACTAGCGGGTACCTACGAGCAGTACTTC

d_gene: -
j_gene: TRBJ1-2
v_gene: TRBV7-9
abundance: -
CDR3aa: CASRSGSYGYTF
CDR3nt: TGTGCCAGCAGATCGGGCTCCTATGGCTACACCTTC

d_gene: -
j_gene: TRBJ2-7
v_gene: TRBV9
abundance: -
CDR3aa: CASSQGPSYEQYF
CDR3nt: TGTGCCAGCAGCCAAGGTCCTTCCTACGAGCAGTACTTC

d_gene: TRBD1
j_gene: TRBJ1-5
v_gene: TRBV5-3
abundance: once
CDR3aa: CARSLGDRGPIPNQPQHF
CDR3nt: TGTGCCAGAAGCTTGGGGGACAGGGGGCCTATACCTAATCAGCCCCAGCATTTT

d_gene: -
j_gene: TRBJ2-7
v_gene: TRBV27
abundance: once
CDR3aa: CASSQGHLIEQYF
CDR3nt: TGTGCCAGCAGTCAAGGACACCTAATCGAGCAGTACTTC

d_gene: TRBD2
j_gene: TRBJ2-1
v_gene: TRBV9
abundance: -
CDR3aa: CASSVNPWSGSPYNEQFF
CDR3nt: TGTGCCAGCAGCGTAAACCCCTGGAGCGGGAGTCCCTACAATGAGCAGTTCTTC

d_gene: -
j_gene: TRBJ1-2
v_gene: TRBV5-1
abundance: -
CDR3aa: CASSLAGGNGYTF
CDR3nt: TGCGCCAGCAGCTTGGCGGGGGGAAATGGCTACACCTTC

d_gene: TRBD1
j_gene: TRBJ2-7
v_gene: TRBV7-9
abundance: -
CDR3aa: CASSLGQGKVNEQYF
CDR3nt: TGTGCCAGCAGCCTCGGACAGGGGAAGGTGAACGAGCAGTACTTC

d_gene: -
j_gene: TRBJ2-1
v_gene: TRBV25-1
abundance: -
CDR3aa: CASNRGNYNEQFF
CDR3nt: TGTGCCAGCAACCGGGGAAACTACAATGAGCAGTTCTTC

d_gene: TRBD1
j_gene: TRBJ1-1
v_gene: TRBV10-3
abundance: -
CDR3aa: CATIFRGTGNTEAFF
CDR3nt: TGTGCCACCATCTTTCGCGGGACAGGGAACACTGAAGCTTTCTTT

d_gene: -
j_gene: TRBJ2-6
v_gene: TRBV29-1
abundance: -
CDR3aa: CSVEDRAFSGANVLTF
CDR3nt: TGCAGCGTTGAAGATCGCGCATTCTCTGGGGCCAACGTCCTGACTTTC

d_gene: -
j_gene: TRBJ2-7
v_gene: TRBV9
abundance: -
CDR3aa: CASSVAEGASYEQYF
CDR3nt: TGTGCCAGCAGCGTAGCTGAGGGAGCCTCCTACGAGCAGTACTTC

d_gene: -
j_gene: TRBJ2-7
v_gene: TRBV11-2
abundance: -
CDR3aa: CASSLRRGASYEQYF
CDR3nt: TGTGCCAGCAGCTTACGGCGGGGAGCCTCCTACGAGCAGTACTTC